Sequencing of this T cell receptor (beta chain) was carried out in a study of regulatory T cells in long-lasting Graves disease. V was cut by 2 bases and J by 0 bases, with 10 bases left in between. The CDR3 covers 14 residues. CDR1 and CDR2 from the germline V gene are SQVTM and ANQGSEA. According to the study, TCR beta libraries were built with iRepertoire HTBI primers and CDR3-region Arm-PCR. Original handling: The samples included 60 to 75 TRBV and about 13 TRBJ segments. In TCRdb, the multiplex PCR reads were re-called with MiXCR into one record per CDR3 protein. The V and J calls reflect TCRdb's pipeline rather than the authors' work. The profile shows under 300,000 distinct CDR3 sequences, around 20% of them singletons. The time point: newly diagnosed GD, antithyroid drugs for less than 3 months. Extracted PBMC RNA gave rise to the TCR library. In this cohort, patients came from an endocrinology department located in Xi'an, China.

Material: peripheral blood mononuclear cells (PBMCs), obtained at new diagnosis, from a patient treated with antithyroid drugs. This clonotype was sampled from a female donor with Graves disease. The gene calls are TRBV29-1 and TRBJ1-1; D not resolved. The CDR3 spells CSVENPGMNTEAFF. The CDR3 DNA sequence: TGCAGCGTTGAAAATCCGGGGATGAACACTGAAGCTTTCTTT.